This T cell receptor beta chain was captured in a study of Ad26.COV2.S vaccination and SARS-CoV-2 variants. Study-wide points: Vaccinated and placebo-treated recipients had similar non-spike TCR breadth.

In regard to this clone: Its antigen is currently unknown.

Measured with immunoSEQ multiplex PCR; TCRdb has only the in-frame clones, and not every one. Among about 330,000 clones, 90% were seen once, and the ten largest hold about 5%. CDR3 length: 15 residues. J gave up 7 bases and V 3 bases, and 8 bases lay outside the gene matches. Germline-derived CDR1 and CDR2 are SEHNR and FQNEAQ (reference sequence). As to treatment: 15 to 20 received Ad26.COV2.S at low or high dose, single or two shots; five or six received placebo; per-sample allocation not given. The investigators took samples on day 63 after the first vaccine or placebo injection. The source is a person between 18 and 65 years old who received the Ad26.COV2.S COVID-19 vaccine or a placebo. Sequenced here: peripheral blood, sampled in a trial of Ad26.COV2.S vaccine versus placebo. The V and J genes are TRBV7-9 and TRBJ1-4, with TRBD1 matching over 7 bases. The CDR3 nucleotides are TGTGCCAGCAGCTTTAGACAGGGCGGGGGTGAAAAACTGTTTTTT. It yields the protein CASSFRQGGGEKLFF.